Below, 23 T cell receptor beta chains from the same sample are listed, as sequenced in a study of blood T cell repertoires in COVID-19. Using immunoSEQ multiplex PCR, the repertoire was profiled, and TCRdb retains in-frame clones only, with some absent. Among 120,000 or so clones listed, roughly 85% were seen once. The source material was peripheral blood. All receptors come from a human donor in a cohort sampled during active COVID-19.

In nucleotides, the CDR3 is TGTGCCAGCAGCACTAGCGGCTACGAGCAGTACTTC. Translated: CASSTSGYEQYF. This rearrangement joins TRBV28 to TRBJ2-7; 8 bases are shared with TRBD2. CDR1 MDHEN and CDR2 SYDVKM come from the germline V gene. The CDR3 contains 12 residues. V dropped 6 bases and J dropped 3; count of bases not matched to a gene: 1.

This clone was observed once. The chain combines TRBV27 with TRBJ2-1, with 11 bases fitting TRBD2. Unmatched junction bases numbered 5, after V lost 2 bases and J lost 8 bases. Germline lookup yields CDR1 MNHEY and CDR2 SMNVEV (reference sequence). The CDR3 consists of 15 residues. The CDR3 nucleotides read TGTGCCAGCAGTTTAGCACTAGCGGGAGTAGATGAGCAGTTCTTC. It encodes CASSLALAGVDEQFF.

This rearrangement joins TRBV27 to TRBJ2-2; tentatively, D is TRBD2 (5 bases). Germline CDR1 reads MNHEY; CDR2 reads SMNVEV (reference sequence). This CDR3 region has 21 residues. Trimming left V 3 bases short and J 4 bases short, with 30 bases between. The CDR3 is CASSFGVLTGIPTGATGELFF. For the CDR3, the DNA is TGTGCCAGCAGTTTTGGGGTACTGACCGGGATCCCCACGGGCGCCACCGGGGAGCTGTTTTTT.

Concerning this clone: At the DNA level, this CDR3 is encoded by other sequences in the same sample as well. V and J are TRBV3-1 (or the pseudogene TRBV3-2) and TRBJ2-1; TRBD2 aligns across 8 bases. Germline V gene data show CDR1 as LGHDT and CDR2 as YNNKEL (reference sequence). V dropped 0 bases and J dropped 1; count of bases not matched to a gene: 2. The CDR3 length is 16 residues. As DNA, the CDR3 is TGTGCCAGCAGCCAAGATCTAGCGGGTTCCTACAATGAGCAGTTCTTC. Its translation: CASSQDLAGSYNEQFF.

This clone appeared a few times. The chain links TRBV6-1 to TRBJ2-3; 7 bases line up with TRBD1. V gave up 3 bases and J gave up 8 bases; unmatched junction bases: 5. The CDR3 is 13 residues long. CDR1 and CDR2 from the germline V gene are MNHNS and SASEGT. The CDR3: CASSERQGLTQYF. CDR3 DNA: TGTGCCAGCAGTGAGAGACAGGGCCTTACGCAGTATTTT.

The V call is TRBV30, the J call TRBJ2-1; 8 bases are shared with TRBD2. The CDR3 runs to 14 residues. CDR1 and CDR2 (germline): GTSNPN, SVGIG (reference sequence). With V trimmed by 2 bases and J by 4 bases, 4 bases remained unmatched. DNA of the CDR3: TGTGCCTGGAGTCTACTAGCGGATTACAATGAGCAGTTCTTC. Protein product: CAWSLLADYNEQFF.

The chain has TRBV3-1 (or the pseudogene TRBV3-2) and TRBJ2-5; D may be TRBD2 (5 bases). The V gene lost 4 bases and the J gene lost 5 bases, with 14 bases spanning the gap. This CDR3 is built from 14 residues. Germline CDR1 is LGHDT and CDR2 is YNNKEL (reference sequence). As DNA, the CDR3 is TGTGCCAGCAGCCCACACTCGGGCGGGGAGACCCAGTACTTC. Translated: CASSPHSGGETQYF.

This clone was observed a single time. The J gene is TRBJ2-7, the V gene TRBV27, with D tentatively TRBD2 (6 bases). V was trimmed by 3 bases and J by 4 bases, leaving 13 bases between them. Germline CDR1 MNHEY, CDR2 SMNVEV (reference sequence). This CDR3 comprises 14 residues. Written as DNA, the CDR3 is TGTGCCAGCAGTTTTTGGGGCGGGAAGTACGAGCAGTACTTC. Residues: CASSFWGGKYEQYF.

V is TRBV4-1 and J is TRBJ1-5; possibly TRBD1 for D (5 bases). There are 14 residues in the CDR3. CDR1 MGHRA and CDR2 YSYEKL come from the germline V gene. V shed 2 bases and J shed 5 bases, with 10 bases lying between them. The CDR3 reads CASSQWQGHQPQHF. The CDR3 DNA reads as TGCGCCAGCAGCCAATGGCAGGGTCATCAGCCCCAGCATTTT.

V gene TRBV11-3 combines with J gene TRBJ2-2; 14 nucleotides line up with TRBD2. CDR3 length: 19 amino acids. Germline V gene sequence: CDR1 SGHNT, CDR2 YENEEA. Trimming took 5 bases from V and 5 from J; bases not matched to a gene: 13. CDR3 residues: CASSGYLTSGGARTGELFF. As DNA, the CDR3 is TGTGCCAGCAGCGGATACCTGACTAGCGGGGGGGCCCGGACCGGGGAGCTGTTTTTT.

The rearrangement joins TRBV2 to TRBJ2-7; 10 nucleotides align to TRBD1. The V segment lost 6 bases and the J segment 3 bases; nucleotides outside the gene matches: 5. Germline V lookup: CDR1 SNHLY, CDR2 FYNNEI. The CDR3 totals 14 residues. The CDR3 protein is CASRPGQGLYEQYF. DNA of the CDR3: TGTGCCAGCAGGCCGGGACAGGGGCTCTACGAGCAGTACTTC.

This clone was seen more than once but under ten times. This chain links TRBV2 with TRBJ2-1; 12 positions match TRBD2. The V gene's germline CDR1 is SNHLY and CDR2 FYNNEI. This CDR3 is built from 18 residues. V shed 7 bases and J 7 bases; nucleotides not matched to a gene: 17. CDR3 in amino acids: CASTLRYLTSGSGNEQFF. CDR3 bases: TGTGCCAGCACCCTCCGATACCTGACTAGCGGGAGTGGGAATGAGCAGTTCTTC.

The chain's CDR3 is CASSEGQGGYEQYF. The DNA of the CDR3 is TGTGCCAGCAGTGAAGGACAGGGAGGCTACGAGCAGTACTTC. This chain joins TRBV6-1 and TRBJ2-7; possibly TRBD1 for D (7 bases). V gave up 1 base and J gave up 3 bases, with 10 bases separating them. The CDR3 runs to 14 residues. CDR1 and CDR2 from the germline V gene are MNHNS and SASEGT.

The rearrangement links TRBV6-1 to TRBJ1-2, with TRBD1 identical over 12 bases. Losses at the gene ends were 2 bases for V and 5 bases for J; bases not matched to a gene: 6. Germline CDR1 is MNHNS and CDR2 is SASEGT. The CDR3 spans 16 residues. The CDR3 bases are TGTGCCAGCAGTGAATCGGGGACAGGGGGCGCTTATGGCTACACCTTC. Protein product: CASSESGTGGAYGYTF.

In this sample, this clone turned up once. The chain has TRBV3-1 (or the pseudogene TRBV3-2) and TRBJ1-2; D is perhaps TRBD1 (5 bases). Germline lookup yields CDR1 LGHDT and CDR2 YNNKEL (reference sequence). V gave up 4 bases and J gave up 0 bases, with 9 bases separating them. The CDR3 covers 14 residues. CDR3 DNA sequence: TGTGCCAGCAGCCCTGCGGGGGCTAACTATGGCTACACCTTC. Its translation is CASSPAGANYGYTF.

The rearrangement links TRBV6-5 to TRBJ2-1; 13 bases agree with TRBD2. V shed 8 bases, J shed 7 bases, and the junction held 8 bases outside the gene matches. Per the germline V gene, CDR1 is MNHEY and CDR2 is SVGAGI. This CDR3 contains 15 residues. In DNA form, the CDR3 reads TGTGCCAGCGCTGAACTAGCGGGAGGGGTAAATGAGCAGTTCTTC. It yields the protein CASAELAGGVNEQFF.

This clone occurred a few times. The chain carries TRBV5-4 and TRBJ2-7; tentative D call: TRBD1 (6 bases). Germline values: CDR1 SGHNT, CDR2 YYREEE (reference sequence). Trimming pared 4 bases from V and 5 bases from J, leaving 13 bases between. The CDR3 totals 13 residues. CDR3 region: CASSQTGSHEQYF. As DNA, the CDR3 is TGTGCCAGCAGCCAAACAGGGAGTCACGAGCAGTACTTC.

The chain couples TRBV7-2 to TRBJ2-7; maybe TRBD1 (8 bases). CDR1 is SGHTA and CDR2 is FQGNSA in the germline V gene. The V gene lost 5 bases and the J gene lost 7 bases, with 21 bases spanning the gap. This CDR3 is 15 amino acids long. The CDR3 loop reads CASSIGTGGVVEQYF. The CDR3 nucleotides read TGTGCCAGCAGCATAGGTACAGGGGGGGTGGTGGAGCAGTACTTC. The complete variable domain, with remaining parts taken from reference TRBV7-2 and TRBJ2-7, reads GAGVSQSPSNKVTEKGKDVELRCDPISGHTALYWYRQSLGQGLEFLIYFQGNSAPDKSGLPSDRFSAERTGGSVSTLTIQRTQQEDSAVYLCASSIGTGGVVEQYFGPGTRLTVT.

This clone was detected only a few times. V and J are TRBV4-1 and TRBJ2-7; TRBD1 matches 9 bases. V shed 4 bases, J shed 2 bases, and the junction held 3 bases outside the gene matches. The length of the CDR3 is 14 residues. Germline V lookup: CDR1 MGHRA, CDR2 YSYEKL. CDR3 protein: CASSPGTGTYEQYF. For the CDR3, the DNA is TGCGCCAGCAGCCCCGGGACAGGGACCTACGAGCAGTACTTC.

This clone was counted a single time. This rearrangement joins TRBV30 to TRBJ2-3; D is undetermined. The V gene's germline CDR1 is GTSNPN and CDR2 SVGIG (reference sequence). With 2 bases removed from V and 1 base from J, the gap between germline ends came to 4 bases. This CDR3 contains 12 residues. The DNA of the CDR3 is TGTGCCTGGAGTCTCGGCACAGATACGCAGTATTTT. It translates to CAWSLGTDTQYF.

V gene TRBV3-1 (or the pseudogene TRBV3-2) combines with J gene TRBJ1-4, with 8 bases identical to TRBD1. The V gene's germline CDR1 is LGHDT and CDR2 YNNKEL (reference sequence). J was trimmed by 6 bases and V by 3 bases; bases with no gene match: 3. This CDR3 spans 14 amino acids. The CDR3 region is CASSHRQGYEKLFF. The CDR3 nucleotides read TGTGCCAGCAGCCACAGACAGGGGTATGAAAAACTGTTTTTT.

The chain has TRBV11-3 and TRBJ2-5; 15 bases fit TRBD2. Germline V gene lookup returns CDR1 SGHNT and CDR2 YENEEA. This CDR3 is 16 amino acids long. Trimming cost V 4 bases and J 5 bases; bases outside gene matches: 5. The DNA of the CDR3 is TGTGCCAGCAGCTCCGGACTAGCGGGAGGGTCGGAGACCCAGTACTTC. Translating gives CASSSGLAGGSETQYF.

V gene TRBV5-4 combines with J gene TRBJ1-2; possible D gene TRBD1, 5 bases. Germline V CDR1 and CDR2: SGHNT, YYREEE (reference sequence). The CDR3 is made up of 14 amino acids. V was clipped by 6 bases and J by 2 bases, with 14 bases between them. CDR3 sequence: CASTPGRTNYGYTF. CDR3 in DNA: TGTGCCAGCACCCCGGGGAGGACAAACTATGGCTACACCTTC.